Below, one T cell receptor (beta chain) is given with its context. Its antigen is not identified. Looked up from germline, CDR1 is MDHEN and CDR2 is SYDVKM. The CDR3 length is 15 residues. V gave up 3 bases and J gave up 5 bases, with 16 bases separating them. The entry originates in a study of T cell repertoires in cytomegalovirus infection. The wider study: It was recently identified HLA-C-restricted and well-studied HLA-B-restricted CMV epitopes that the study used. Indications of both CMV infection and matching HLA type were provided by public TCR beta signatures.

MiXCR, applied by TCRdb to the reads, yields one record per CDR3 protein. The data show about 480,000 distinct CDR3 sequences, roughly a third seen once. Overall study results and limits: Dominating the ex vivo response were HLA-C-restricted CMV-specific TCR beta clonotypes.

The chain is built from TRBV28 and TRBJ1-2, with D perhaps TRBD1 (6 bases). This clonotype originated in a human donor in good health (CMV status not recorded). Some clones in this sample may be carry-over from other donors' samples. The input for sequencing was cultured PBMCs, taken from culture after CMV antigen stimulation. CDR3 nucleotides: TGTGCCAGCAGTTTCCCCCTAGGCAGGGGTTATGGCTACACCTTC. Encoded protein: CASSFPLGRGYGYTF.